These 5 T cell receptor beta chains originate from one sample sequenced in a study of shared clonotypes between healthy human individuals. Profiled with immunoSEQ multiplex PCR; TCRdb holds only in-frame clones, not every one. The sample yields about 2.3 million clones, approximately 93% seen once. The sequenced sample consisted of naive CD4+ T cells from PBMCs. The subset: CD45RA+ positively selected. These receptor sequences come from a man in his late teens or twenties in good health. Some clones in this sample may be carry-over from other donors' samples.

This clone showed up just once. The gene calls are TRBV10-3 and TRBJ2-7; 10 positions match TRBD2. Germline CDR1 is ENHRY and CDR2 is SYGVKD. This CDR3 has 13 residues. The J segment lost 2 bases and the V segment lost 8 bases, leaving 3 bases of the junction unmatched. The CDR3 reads CAIQREGPYEQYF. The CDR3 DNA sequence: TGTGCCATCCAGCGGGAGGGGCCCTACGAGCAGTACTTC.

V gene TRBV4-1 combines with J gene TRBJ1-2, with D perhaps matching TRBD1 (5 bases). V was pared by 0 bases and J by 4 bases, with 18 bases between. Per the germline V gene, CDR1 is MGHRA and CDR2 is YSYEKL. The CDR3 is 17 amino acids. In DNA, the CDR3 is TGCGCCAGCAGCCAAGATCGGGGACGTCTCCTAAGCTATGGCTACACCTTC. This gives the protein CASSQDRGRLLSYGYTF.

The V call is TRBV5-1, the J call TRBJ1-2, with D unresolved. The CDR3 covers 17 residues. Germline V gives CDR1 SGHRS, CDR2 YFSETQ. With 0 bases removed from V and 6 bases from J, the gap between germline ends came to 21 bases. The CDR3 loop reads CASSLVWRQNRTHGYTF. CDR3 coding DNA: TGCGCCAGCAGCTTGGTATGGAGGCAGAACCGCACCCATGGCTACACCTTC.

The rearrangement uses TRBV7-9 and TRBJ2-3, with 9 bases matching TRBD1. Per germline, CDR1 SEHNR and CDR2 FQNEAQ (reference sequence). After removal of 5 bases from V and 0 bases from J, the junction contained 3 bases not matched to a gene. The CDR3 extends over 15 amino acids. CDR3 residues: CASSRQGVSTDTQYF. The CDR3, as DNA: TGTGCCAGCAGCCGACAGGGGGTCAGCACAGATACGCAGTATTTT.

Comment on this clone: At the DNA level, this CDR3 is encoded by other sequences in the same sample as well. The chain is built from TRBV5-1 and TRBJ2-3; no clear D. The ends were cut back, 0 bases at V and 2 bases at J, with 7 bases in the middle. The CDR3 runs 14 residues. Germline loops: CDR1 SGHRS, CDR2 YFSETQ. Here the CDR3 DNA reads TGCGCCAGCAGCTTGGAAGGACCCACAGATACGCAGTATTTT. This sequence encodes CASSLEGPTDTQYF.